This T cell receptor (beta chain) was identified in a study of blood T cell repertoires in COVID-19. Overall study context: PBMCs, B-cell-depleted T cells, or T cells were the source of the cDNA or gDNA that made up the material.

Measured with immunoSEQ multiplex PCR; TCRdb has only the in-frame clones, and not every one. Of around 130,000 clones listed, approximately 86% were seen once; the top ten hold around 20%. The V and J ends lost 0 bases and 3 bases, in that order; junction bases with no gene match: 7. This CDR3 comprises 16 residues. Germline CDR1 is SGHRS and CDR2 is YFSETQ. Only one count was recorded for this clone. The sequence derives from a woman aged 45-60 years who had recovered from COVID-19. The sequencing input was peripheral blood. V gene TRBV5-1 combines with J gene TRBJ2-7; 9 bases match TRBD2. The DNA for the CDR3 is TGCGCCAGCAGCTTGGGCGGGGGGGCTACTTTCTACGAGCAGTACTTC. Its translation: CASSLGGGATFYEQYF.